The clone carrying this TCR beta chain was counted ten times or more. V dropped 5 bases and J dropped 7 bases, with 8 bases sitting between them. Germline V gene data show CDR1 as SGHVS and CDR2 as FNYEAQ. The CDR3 spans 12 residues. The data originate from a study of low-dose radiotherapy and immunotherapy resistance in tumors. Time point of the sample: after trial treatment. Treatment: LDRT plus nivolumab, ipilimumab, low-dose cyclophosphamide and aspirin (RACIN trial). TRAV- and TRBV-specific primers were used for first-strand cDNA, which covered alpha and beta chains. Amplification of TCRs used a constant-region primer and V-primer adapter for approximately 19 PCR cycles. TCRdb reprocessed the reads with MiXCR, giving one entry per CDR3 protein. The sample has tens of thousands of distinct CDR3 sequences, about 20% seen once.

The sample consisted of PBMCs, taken after low-dose radiotherapy plus immunotherapy. The clonotype comes from a female donor with ovarian cancer. V usage is TRBV7-6 and J usage is TRBJ1-4; unclear D gene. Written as DNA, the CDR3 is TGTGCCAGCAGCCCACTACGTGAAAAACTGTTTTTT. This gives the protein CASSPLREKLFF.